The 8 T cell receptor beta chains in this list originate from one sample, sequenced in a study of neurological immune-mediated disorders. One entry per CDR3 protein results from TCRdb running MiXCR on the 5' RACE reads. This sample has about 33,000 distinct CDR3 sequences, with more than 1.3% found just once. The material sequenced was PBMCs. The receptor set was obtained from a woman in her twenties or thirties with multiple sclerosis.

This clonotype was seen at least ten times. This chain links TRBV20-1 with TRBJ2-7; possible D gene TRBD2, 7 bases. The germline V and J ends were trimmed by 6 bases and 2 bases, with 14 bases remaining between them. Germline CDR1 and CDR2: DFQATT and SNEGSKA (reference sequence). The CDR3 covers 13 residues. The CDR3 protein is CSARGGFAYEQYF. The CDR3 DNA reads TGCAGTGCAAGGGGGGGTTTCGCCTACGAGCAGTACTTC.

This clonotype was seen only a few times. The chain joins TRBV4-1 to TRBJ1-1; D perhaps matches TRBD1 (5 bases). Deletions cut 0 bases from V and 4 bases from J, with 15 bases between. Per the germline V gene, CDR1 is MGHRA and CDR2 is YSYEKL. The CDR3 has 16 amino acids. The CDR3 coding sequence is TGCGCCAGCAGCCAAGATCATTCAGGGTATGGCACTGAAGCTTTCTTT. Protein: CASSQDHSGYGTEAFF.

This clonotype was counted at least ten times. CDR3 nucleotides: TGCGCCAGCAGTCCTCAGCCGGGACTAGGGGGAGATACGCAGTATTTT. Translation: CASSPQPGLGGDTQYF. This sequence joins TRBV5-1 and TRBJ2-3; 8 bases agree with TRBD2. V lost 5 bases, J lost 5 bases, and 13 bases stayed unmatched. This CDR3 spans 16 amino acids. Germline V gene data show CDR1 as SGHRS and CDR2 as YFSETQ. The whole variable domain, remainder taken from reference TRBV5-1 and TRBJ2-3, is KAGVTQTPRYLIKTRGQQVTLSCSPISGHRSVSWYQQTPGQGLQFLFEYFSETQRNKGNFPGRFSGRQFSNSRSEMNVSTLELGDSALYLCASSPQPGLGGDTQYFGPGTRLTVL.

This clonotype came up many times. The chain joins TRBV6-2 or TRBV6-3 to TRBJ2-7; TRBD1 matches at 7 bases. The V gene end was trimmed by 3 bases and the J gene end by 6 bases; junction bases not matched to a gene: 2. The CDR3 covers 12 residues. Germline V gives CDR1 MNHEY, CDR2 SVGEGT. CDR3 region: CASSYYRGEQYF. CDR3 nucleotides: TGTGCCAGCAGTTATTACAGGGGCGAGCAGTACTTC.

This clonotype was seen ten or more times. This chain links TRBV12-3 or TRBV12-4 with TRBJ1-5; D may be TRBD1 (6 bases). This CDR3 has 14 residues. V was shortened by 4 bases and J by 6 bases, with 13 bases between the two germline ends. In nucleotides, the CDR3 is TGTGCCAGCAGTTCGAACAGGGCTCCTCAGCCCCAGCATTTT. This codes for CASSSNRAPQPQHF.

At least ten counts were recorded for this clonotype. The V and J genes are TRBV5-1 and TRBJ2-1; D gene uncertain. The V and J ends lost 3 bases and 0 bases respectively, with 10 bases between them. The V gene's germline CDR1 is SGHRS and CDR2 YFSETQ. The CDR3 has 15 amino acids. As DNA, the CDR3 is TGCGCCAGCAGCTACCTCACGAGCTCCTACAATGAGCAGTTCTTC. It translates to CASSYLTSSYNEQFF. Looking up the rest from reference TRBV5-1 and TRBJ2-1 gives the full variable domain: KAGVTQTPRYLIKTRGQQVTLSCSPISGHRSVSWYQQTPGQGLQFLFEYFSETQRNKGNFPGRFSGRQFSNSRSEMNVSTLELGDSALYLCASSYLTSSYNEQFFGPGTRLTVL.

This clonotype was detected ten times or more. This chain's CDR3 is CASSDRLGKLFF. CDR3 nucleotides: TGTGCCAGCAGTGACAGGCTAGGAAAACTGTTTTTT. The chain employs TRBV25-1 and TRBJ1-4; D ambiguous. Trimming removed 3 bases at V and 10 bases at J, with 9 bases between. Germline CDR1 reads MGHDK; CDR2 reads SYGVNS. The CDR3 runs 12 residues.

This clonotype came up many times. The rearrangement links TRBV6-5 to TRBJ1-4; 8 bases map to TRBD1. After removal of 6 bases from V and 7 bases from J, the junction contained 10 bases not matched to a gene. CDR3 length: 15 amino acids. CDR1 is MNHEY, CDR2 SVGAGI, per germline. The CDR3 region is CASRNTGGASEKLFF. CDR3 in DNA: TGTGCCAGCAGAAATACAGGGGGGGCGAGTGAAAAACTGTTTTTT.